The table lists the clone carrying this TCR beta chain with many counts. The CDR3 covers 14 residues. V was cut by 1 base and J by 3 bases, with 9 bases left in between. TCRdb reanalysed the RT-PCR reads using MiXCR and keeps one entry per CDR3 protein. The repertoire consists of 490,000 or so distinct CDR3 sequences, with approximately 7.1% occurring once and the leading ten covering approximately 13%. The data belong to a study of response to subunit inactivated influenza vaccine. The sequence was collected from a man aged 45-69 years who received an inactivated influenza vaccine. This sequence joins TRBV12-3 or TRBV12-4 and TRBJ1-2; D might be TRBD1 (5 bases). The starting material was PBMCs from blood, obtained less than 30 months after vaccination. CDR3 nucleotides: TGTGCCAGCAGTTTAGAGAGGGGATACTATGGCTACACCTTC. Its protein product is CASSLERGYYGYTF.